This TCR beta chain was observed in a study of shared clonotypes between healthy human individuals. Produced via immunoSEQ multiplex PCR; TCRdb's table is partial and in-frame only. There are hundreds of thousands of clones in the sample; 73% occur only once, and more than 1.5% lies in the top ten. This clone was picked up one time. This CDR3 comprises 12 residues. The V gene's germline CDR1 is SEHNR and CDR2 FQNEAQ (reference sequence). V was cut by 4 bases and J by 1 base, with 4 bases left in between. The source is a woman aged 30 to 39 in good health. The rearrangement uses TRBV7-9 and TRBJ1-1; no firm D call. The sequenced material came from memory CD4+ T cells sorted from blood. Indicated subset: CD45RA-negative fraction. CDR3 sequence (DNA): TGTGCCAGCAGCTCCTGGAACACTGAAGCTTTCTTT. This translates into CASSSWNTEAFF. Filled out from reference TRBV7-9 and TRBJ1-1, the complete variable domain reads DTGVSQNPRHKITKRGQNVTFRCDPISEHNRLYWYRQTLGQGPEFLTYFQNEAQLEKSRLLSDRFSAERPKGSFSTLEIQRTEQGDSAMYLCASSSWNTEAFFGQGTRLTVV.